The clone carrying this T cell receptor beta chain turned up a few times. The entry originates in a study of T cells after yellow fever vaccination. CDR3 size: 17 residues. Germline V gives CDR1 DFQATT, CDR2 SNEGSKA (reference sequence). Trimming cost V 5 bases and J 0 bases; bases outside gene matches: 14. TCRdb reprocessed the 5' RACE reads via MiXCR and lists one record per CDR3 protein. Among some 560,000 distinct CDR3 sequences listed, 17% were seen once. The rearrangement joins TRBV20-1 to TRBJ2-3, with 7 positions matching TRBD1. Sample: PBMCs, taken 5 days after the first yellow fever vaccination. The TCR originated in a young man who received the YFV17D yellow fever vaccine. The CDR3, as DNA: TGCAGTGCTGAGGGTGACCCGGGACAGCGAAGCACAGATACGCAGTATTTT. This encodes CSAEGDPGQRSTDTQYF.